This T cell receptor beta chain was sequenced during a study of cytomegalovirus exposure and HLA in healthy donors. About the research overall: Earlier findings included 90 million to 120 million unique TCR beta sequences obtained from about 170 million T cells. Early release data held 75 million to 100 million unique TCRs from HLA-typed donors. Regarding the study as a whole: The study recorded 160 or so TCR beta chains that were cytomegalovirus-associated.

Germline CDR1 and CDR2: SGHRS and YFSETQ. V lost 5 bases and J lost 0, with 9 bases in between. The CDR3 runs to 13 residues. Notes on this clone: Its target is unknown.

PCR used 60 Vbeta primers and 13 Jbeta primers. Authors' methods: Per a later analysis, the number of unique TCR beta chains was 75 million to 90 million, of which 9 million to 14 million were shared. Generated by immunoSEQ multiplex PCR, the TCRdb table keeps only in-frame clones and is missing some. V, J and clone size reflect that table, while D and trimming were determined from the DNA. This repertoire shows around 98,000 clones, roughly 76% found once; its top ten account for about 1.3%. Sequencing input: PBMCs. The genes are TRBV5-1 and TRBJ2-7; no definite D call. This TCR derives from a female donor in good health and CMV-seronegative. The CDR3 DNA reads as TGCGCCAGCAGATCAGACAACTCCTACGAGCAGTACTTC. Residues: CASRSDNSYEQYF.